This section outlines one T cell receptor beta chain sequence together with its context. Its antigen is undetermined. V dropped 5 bases and J dropped 1 base, with 17 bases sitting between them. Germline lookup yields CDR1 LNHDA and CDR2 SQIVND (reference sequence). This CDR3 region has 16 residues. The method was immunoSEQ multiplex PCR; TCRdb's version includes in-frame clones alone and lacks a portion of them. The sample records 65,000 to 80,000 clones, around 90% being singletons. This entry is derived from a study of T cell responses to AZD1222 COVID-19 vaccine. Study-level information: Second doses that came at about 4 or about 12 weeks were put together.

Study conclusions and caveats: Donors skewed white British and female; clonal diversity was possibly underestimated. Repertoires were sampled only after the peak T cell response. Recipients of AZD1222 seropositive at baseline numbered only 5 or 6.

This sequence originates from an adult in good health. V usage is TRBV19 and J usage is TRBJ1-1; D is unclear. The sequences come from peripheral blood, collected on day 0 of AZD1222 vaccination. CDR3 in DNA: TGTGCCAGTAGTTATGACCTCCGGGTTCGGAACACTGAAGCTTTCTTT. Translated, it gives CASSYDLRVRNTEAFF.